This T cell receptor beta chain was observed in a study of blood T cells in healthy people across ages. Study details: In model experiments, template switching was able to capture about one barcoded beta molecule for every two T cells that were present.

Then a second PCR, running roughly 7 to 11 cycles, was carried out with a sample-barcoded 5' primer and a J-beta primer mix. TCRdb reprocessed the 5' RACE reads via MiXCR and lists one record per CDR3 protein. The repertoire holds under 2 million distinct CDR3 sequences, with roughly 30% as singletons. This clonotype was seen repeatedly, ten times or more. The CDR3 is made up of 14 amino acids. CDR1 SGHTA and CDR2 FQGNSA come from the germline V gene. Trimming removed 6 bases at V and 3 bases at J, with 12 bases between. This clonotype originated in a woman in her twenties or thirties in good health. The sample consisted of blood. The chain employs TRBV7-2 and TRBJ1-5, with D unresolved. CDR3 sequence reads: CASSFDSSNQPQHF. In nucleotides, the CDR3 is TGTGCCAGCAGTTTTGACTCCTCCAATCAGCCCCAGCATTTT.